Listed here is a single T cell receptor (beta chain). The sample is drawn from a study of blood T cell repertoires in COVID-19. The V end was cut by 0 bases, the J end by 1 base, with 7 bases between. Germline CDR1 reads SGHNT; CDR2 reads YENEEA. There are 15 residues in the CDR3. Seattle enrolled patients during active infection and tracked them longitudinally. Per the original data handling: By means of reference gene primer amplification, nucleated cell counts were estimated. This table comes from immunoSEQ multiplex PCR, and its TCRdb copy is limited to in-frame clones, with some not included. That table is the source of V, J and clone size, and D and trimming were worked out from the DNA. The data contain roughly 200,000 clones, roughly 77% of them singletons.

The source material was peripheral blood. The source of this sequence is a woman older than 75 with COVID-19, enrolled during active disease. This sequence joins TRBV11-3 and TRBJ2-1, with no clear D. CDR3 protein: CASSLEQSSYNEQFF. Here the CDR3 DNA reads TGTGCCAGCAGCTTAGAACAGTCTTCCTACAATGAGCAGTTCTTC.